This T cell receptor beta chain was recorded in a study of regulatory T cells in long-lasting Graves disease. The CDR3 loop spans 15 amino acids. V was pared by 7 bases and J by 5 bases, with 10 bases of the junction left unmatched. The germline CDR1 and CDR2 sequences are SEHNR and FQNEAQ (reference sequence). The authors built TCR beta libraries using iRepertoire HTBI primers and Arm-PCR of CDR3 regions. TCRdb fed the multiplex PCR reads into MiXCR, producing one record per CDR3 protein. The table lists 700,000 or so distinct CDR3 sequences, 25% to 35% of them singletons. The time point here: persistent/refractory GD, antithyroid drugs over 5 years with positive TRAb. Extracted RNA from PBMCs served as the source of the TCR library. Roughly 9 milliliters of peripheral blood went into EDTA tubes.

The chain combines TRBV7-9 with TRBJ1-1; 10 bases are shared with TRBD1. This sample comprised peripheral blood mononuclear cells (PBMCs), obtained when the disease was refractory, from a patient treated with antithyroid drugs. The sequence was obtained from a female donor with Graves disease. The chain's CDR3 is CASKTGGARRTEAFF. The CDR3 nucleotides read TGTGCCAGCAAGACAGGGGGCGCGAGGCGGACTGAAGCTTTCTTT.